This TCR beta chain was observed in a study of PD-1 blockade in classical Hodgkin lymphoma. Turning to the study itself: Patients were treated with nivolumab at 3 mg/kg, and this was given intravenously every 2 weeks. Points from the study as a whole: Prior to therapy, complete responders displayed diversity much like that of newly diagnosed patients. Reported baseline diversity: healthy donors highest, relapsed/refractory patients lowest.

Repertoires were generated with immunoSEQ multiplex PCR, while TCRdb's copy carries only in-frame clones and drops some. Of about 26,000 clones in the sample, more than 75% were seen once. Autologous stem cell transplantation was followed by relapse in every patient, and brentuximab vedotin exposure varied. Patients reached a best response of complete response, partial response or progressive disease. Of note for this clone: What it binds is unknown.

This specimen consisted of peripheral blood mononuclear cells (PBMCs), obtained before the second cycle of nivolumab. The sequence was obtained from a human donor with classical Hodgkin lymphoma.

The chain's CDR3 is CASSLGGLVDDEQFF. CDR3 in DNA: TGTGCCAGCAGCTTAGGGGGACTAGTCGACGATGAGCAGTTCTTC. The chain has TRBV11-3 and TRBJ2-1, with TRBD2 matching 8 bases. CDR1 SGHNT and CDR2 YENEEA come from the germline V gene. The CDR3 is 15 amino acids. Losses at the gene ends were 1 base for V and 8 bases for J; bases not matched to a gene: 7.